This is a list of T cell receptor beta chains from one sample in a study of T cells in Graves' hyperthyroidism and ophthalmopathy. Using its own MiXCR run on the multiplex PCR reads, TCRdb lists one record per CDR3 protein. This table has 280,000 or so distinct CDR3 sequences, 25% to 30% appearing once. Input material: blood. The receptors originated from a man aged 35-49 years with Graves' hyperthyroidism that later progressed to Graves' ophthalmopathy. CDR3s include the opening cysteine and the closing phenylalanine or tryptophan. A D gene is named only where the DNA matches it firmly. The size of a clone is reported for some rows only, either as once, few or many, or as a class for expanded clones.

TGTGCCAGCAGGTCGGGGACCTTCACCCGTGAAGCTTTCTTT	CASRSGTFTREAFF	NA	TRBV12-3/TRBV12-4	TRBJ1-1	many
TGCGCCAGCAGCCAGCGAGACGGGACGCAGGGCTACACCTTC	CASSQRDGTQGYTF	NA	TRBV4-1	TRBJ1-2	NA
TGTGCCAGCAGTTTGGAGGCAGCTTACTCCTACGAGCAGTACTTC	CASSLEAAYSYEQYF	NA	TRBV28	TRBJ2-7	NA
TGTGCCAGCTCACTTTATTCCGGGACAGGCAACTCTGGGGCCAACGTCCTGACTTTC	CASSLYSGTGNSGANVLTF	TRBD1	TRBV18	TRBJ2-6	NA
TGCGCCAGCAACGACTCGGGTGGGGAGCAGTACTTC	CASNDSGGEQYF	NA	TRBV10-1	TRBJ2-7	many
TGCAGCGGCAGGGCGGGCTATGGCTACACCTTC	CSGRAGYGYTF	NA	TRBV29-1	TRBJ1-2	many
TGTGCCACCAGAGGTAGTAGGGGGGCTGAAGCTTTCTTT	CATRGSRGAEAFF	NA	TRBV24-1	TRBJ1-1	many
TGTGCCAGCAGTAGACTAGCGGGGGATGGGGCCAAAAACATTCAGTACTTC	CASSRLAGDGAKNIQYF	TRBD2	TRBV12-3/TRBV12-4	TRBJ2-4	NA
TGTGCCAGCAGTACGGGGACTGCGGGCACCTCCTATAATTCACCCCTCCACTTT	CASSTGTAGTSYNSPLHF	NA	TRBV6-5	TRBJ1-6	many
TGTGCCAGCAGTCCCTCCGGACAGGGATGGAATTCACCCCTCCACTTT	CASSPSGQGWNSPLHF	TRBD1	TRBV27	TRBJ1-6	many
TGTGCCAGCAGAGAACGGACAGGGGGCTTCACCTACGAGCAGTACTTC	CASRERTGGFTYEQYF	TRBD1	TRBV6-1	TRBJ2-7	few
TGTGCCAGCAGCTTACGGTTGGAGGACCAGTACTTC	CASSLRLEDQYF	NA	TRBV5-6	TRBJ2-5	many
TGTGCCAGCAGCCAAGATACAGGGTTTTATGGCTACACCTTC	CASSQDTGFYGYTF	NA	TRBV14	TRBJ1-2	many
TGTGCACCGCGACGGTCCAGAAACTCCTACGAGCAGTACTTC	CAPRRSRNSYEQYF	NA	TRBV6-2/TRBV6-3	TRBJ2-7	many
TGTGCCAGCAGTTACCGCCTAGCGGGAGACGAGACCCAGTACTTC	CASSYRLAGDETQYF	TRBD2	TRBV6-5	TRBJ2-5	NA
TGTGCCAGCACAAACAGGTACACCTACGAGCAGTACTTC	CASTNRYTYEQYF	NA	TRBV12-3/TRBV12-4	TRBJ2-7	many
TGTGCCAGCAGTGAAGCGCTTGAACGGGAGGGCTACGAGCAGTACTTC	CASSEALEREGYEQYF	TRBD2	TRBV2	TRBJ2-7	many
TGTGCCAGCAGTCCCTATTCCCCTAGCGGAGGCTACACCTTC	CASSPYSPSGGYTF	NA	TRBV6-2/TRBV6-3	TRBJ1-2	NA
TGCAGTGCTAGTCCCCTAGGGGGTTTAGCCAAAAACATTCAGTACTTC	CSASPLGGLAKNIQYF	NA	TRBV20-1	TRBJ2-4	many
TGCGCCAGCAGCCTCGGACAGGGGGACCTCTCCTATAATTCACCCCTCCACTTT	CASSLGQGDLSYNSPLHF	TRBD1	TRBV5-1	TRBJ1-6	many
TGTGCCAGCAGTTACTCCGTAGGATCCTACGAGCAGTACTTC	CASSYSVGSYEQYF	NA	TRBV6-2/TRBV6-3	TRBJ2-7	many
TGTGCCAGCAGTCAAGCGGGGCTCACCTACGAGCAGTACTTC	CASSQAGLTYEQYF	TRBD2	TRBV6-1	TRBJ2-7	many
TGTGCCAGCAGTTTCCAAGGACCCACCTACGAGCAGTACTTC	CASSFQGPTYEQYF	NA	TRBV28	TRBJ2-7	many
TGTGCCACCAGCAGAGATCTAAAATCACCCCTCCACTTT	CATSRDLKSPLHF	NA	TRBV15	TRBJ1-6	many
TGTGCCAGCAGCGGACAGATGAACACTGAAGCTTTCTTT	CASSGQMNTEAFF	NA	TRBV25-1	TRBJ1-1	many
TGTGCCAGCAGTCAGCTGGCGCACCAAGAGACCCAGTACTTC	CASSQLAHQETQYF	NA	TRBV12-3/TRBV12-4	TRBJ2-5	many
TGTGCCAGCGGGTGGCAAGAGACCCAGTACTTC	CASGWQETQYF	NA	TRBV7-9	TRBJ2-5	NA
TGTGCCAGTAACCCTTTAGGTAATCAGCCCCAGCATTTT	CASNPLGNQPQHF	NA	TRBV19	TRBJ1-5	NA
TGTGCCAGCAGCTTAGCGTTGTCTCAAGAGACCCAGTACTTC	CASSLALSQETQYF	NA	TRBV7-8	TRBJ2-5	many
TGTGCCAGCAGATACAGGGCTGACTATGGCTACACCTTC	CASRYRADYGYTF	NA	TRBV2	TRBJ1-2	many
TGCAGTGCTAGAAACAGGGCCAATCAGCCCCAGCATTTT	CSARNRANQPQHF	NA	TRBV20-1	TRBJ1-5	many
TGTGCCAGCAGCCAAAAAGCGGCTGGGGCCAACGTCCTGACTTTC	CASSQKAAGANVLTF	NA	TRBV3-1	TRBJ2-6	many
TGTGCCAGCACTACCAGGGATTTGACCGCCTACGAGCAGTACTTC	CASTTRDLTAYEQYF	NA	TRBV6-1	TRBJ2-7	NA
TGTGCCAGCAGTTATTCGAAACGGGAGCCCCCCTACGAGCAGTACTTC	CASSYSKREPPYEQYF	NA	TRBV6-9	TRBJ2-7	NA
TGTGCCAGCAGCCAGGGACTAGCGGGAGGCCACACCGGGGAGCTGTTTTTT	CASSQGLAGGHTGELFF	TRBD2	TRBV11-1	TRBJ2-2	many
TGTGCCAGCAGCTTAGTAACTTTTCGGAGCTCTGGGGCCAACGTCCTGACTTTC	CASSLVTFRSSGANVLTF	NA	TRBV11-1	TRBJ2-6	many
TGTGCCAGTAGTGTCAGTTCAGGGTCTGGTAACTATGGCTACACCTTC	CASSVSSGSGNYGYTF	NA	TRBV19	TRBJ1-2	many
TGTGCCAGCAGTTCCGGACAGGGGGCTATGGACTACACCTTC	CASSSGQGAMDYTF	TRBD1	TRBV6-5	TRBJ1-2	NA
TGTGCCAGCAGTTACGGGCCCGGGGCCAGCTCCTACGAGCAGTACTTC	CASSYGPGASSYEQYF	NA	TRBV6-5	TRBJ2-7	NA
TGTGCCAGCAGCGTGGTCCCGGGACAGTACCAGCCCCAGCATTTT	CASSVVPGQYQPQHF	TRBD1	TRBV12-3/TRBV12-4	TRBJ1-5	NA
TGTGCCAGCAGCCTACCCAGGGTTGGAGAGACCCAGTACTTC	CASSLPRVGETQYF	NA	TRBV6-1	TRBJ2-5	NA
TGTGCCAGCAGCTTAGCGTTGGAGGGCTACACCTTC	CASSLALEGYTF	NA	TRBV7-9	TRBJ1-2	many
TGCAGCGTTGAAGCGGATTGGGGGGCGGATACGCAGTATTTT	CSVEADWGADTQYF	NA	TRBV29-1	TRBJ2-3	many
TGTGCCAGCAGCGTGGGACTAGCGGGAGGAACCTACGAGCAGTACTTC	CASSVGLAGGTYEQYF	TRBD2	TRBV9	TRBJ2-7	many
TGTGCCAGCAGCTCTTGGACAGGGGTGAACACTGAAGCTTTCTTT	CASSSWTGVNTEAFF	TRBD1	TRBV7-8	TRBJ1-1	many
TGTGCCAGCAGCTTAGGAGCAGGGCAATGGGACACTGAAGCTTTCTTT	CASSLGAGQWDTEAFF	NA	TRBV7-8	TRBJ1-1	many
TGTGCCAGCAGCTCCAGGACTAGCGGGAGTGGGGAGACCCAGTACTTC	CASSSRTSGSGETQYF	TRBD2	TRBV28	TRBJ2-5	NA
TGTGCCAGCAGCATTACGGCTCACACCATATATTTT	CASSITAHTIYF	NA	TRBV28	TRBJ1-3	many
TGTGCCAGCAGTGAGGACTTCCAAGAGACCCAGTACTTC	CASSEDFQETQYF	NA	TRBV2	TRBJ2-5	many
TGTGCCAGCAGACGGAGCGAGTATGAGCAGTTCTTC	CASRRSEYEQFF	NA	TRBV28	TRBJ2-1	many
TGTGCCAGCAGTGGCGAGACAGGGATCACTGAAGCTTTCTTT	CASSGETGITEAFF	TRBD1	TRBV27	TRBJ1-1	once
TGTGCTAGTGGTTTGGTACTATCGCGGGAGGTGGAGACCCAGTACTTC	CASGLVLSREVETQYF	TRBD2	TRBV12-5	TRBJ2-5	many
TGCAGCGTTGGATTGCAGGGGTTAGCAGAGACCCAGTACTTC	CSVGLQGLAETQYF	NA	TRBV29-1	TRBJ2-5	many
TGCGCCAGCAGCTTTTCGAAGATTAACACTGAAGCTTTCTTT	CASSFSKINTEAFF	NA	TRBV5-1	TRBJ1-1	many